What follows are 9 T cell receptor beta chains derived from one specimen sequenced in a study of control samples from healthy donors and cancer patients. TCRdb's copy holds only in-frame clones and misses some; the assay was immunoSEQ multiplex PCR. Of over 85,000 clones detected, 90% to 95% appear once; the ten largest clones hold about 2.5%. The sample comprised blood. The receptors shown here come from a woman aged 18-30 years in good health.

The chain uses TRBV4-3 and TRBJ2-7; D unclear. Germline V gene sequence: CDR1 LGHNA, CDR2 YSLEER. The germline V and J ends were trimmed by 0 bases and 4 bases, with 10 bases remaining between them. The CDR3 runs 14 residues. CDR3 loop: CASSQDNSRYEQYF. The CDR3 DNA follows: TGCGCCAGCAGCCAAGACAACAGTCGTTACGAGCAGTACTTC.

V is TRBV29-1 and J is TRBJ1-3; D is unresolved. The CDR3 length is 13 residues. CDR1 and CDR2 from the germline V gene are SQVTM and ANQGSEA. V lost 4 bases, J lost 0 bases, and 7 bases lay in between. The CDR3 region has the DNA TGCAGCGTTGGGGTCCTCTCTGGAAACACCATATATTTT. Encoded protein: CSVGVLSGNTIYF.

This sequence joins TRBV24-1 and TRBJ2-4; either TRBD1 or TRBD2 may fit D (5 bases each). V lost 4 bases and J lost 0, with 9 bases in between. The CDR3 is 15 residues long. In germline, CDR1 is KGHDR, CDR2 SFDVKD. CDR3 sequence: CATSEGTLAKNIQYF. The CDR3 nucleotides read TGTGCCACCAGTGAAGGGACCCTAGCCAAAAACATTCAGTACTTC.

This clone appeared once. The genes are TRBV6-5 and TRBJ1-1; possibly TRBD1 for D (5 bases). Germline V gene sequence: CDR1 MNHEY, CDR2 SVGAGI. V was trimmed by 8 bases and J by 4 bases, leaving 17 bases between them. This CDR3 comprises 14 residues. CDR3 residues: CASRPGQEGTEAFF. As DNA, the CDR3 is TGTGCCAGCCGACCAGGGCAAGAGGGCACTGAAGCTTTCTTT.

The rearrangement links TRBV2 to TRBJ1-2; no clear D. The germline gives CDR1 SNHLY, CDR2 FYNNEI. V dropped 2 bases and J dropped 1 base, with 11 bases sitting between them. The CDR3 is 15 amino acids. CDR3 amino acids: CASSETRNLNYGYTF. CDR3 nucleotide sequence: TGTGCCAGCAGTGAAACCAGGAACCTTAACTATGGCTACACCTTC.

The rearrangement uses TRBV19 and TRBJ2-7, with 10 positions matching TRBD1. Per germline, CDR1 LNHDA and CDR2 SQIVND (reference sequence). J was trimmed by 3 bases and V by 6 bases; bases with no gene match: 5. This CDR3 spans 14 amino acids. The CDR3 nucleotides are TGTGCCAGTAGGGGGACAGGGGTGTACTACGAGCAGTACTTC. Its protein is CASRGTGVYYEQYF.

The gene calls are TRBV19 and TRBJ1-5; D gene uncertain. V dropped 7 bases and J dropped 0 bases, with 4 bases sitting between them. The length of the CDR3 is 12 residues. Germline V gives CDR1 LNHDA, CDR2 SQIVND (reference sequence). The CDR3 bases are TGTGCCAGTACATCTAGCAATCAGCCCCAGCATTTT. Amino acid sequence: CASTSSNQPQHF. The entire variable domain, with the rest obtained from reference TRBV19 and TRBJ1-5, is as follows: DGGITQSPKYLFRKEGQNVTLSCEQNLNHDAMYWYRQDPGQGLRLIYYSQIVNDFQKGDIAEGYSVSREKKESFPLTVTSAQKNPTAFYLCASTSSNQPQHFGDGTRLSIL.

V is TRBV10-1 and J is TRBJ1-1, with D uncertain. Trimming took off 0 bases at V and 5 bases at J, with 7 bases between the two ends. From germline, CDR1 is WNHNN and CDR2 SYGVQD (reference sequence). CDR3 size: 13 residues. The CDR3 DNA sequence: TGCGCCAGCAGTGAGTCGGGGAGAACTGAAGCTTTCTTT. As protein: CASSESGRTEAFF.

The chain combines TRBV4-1 with TRBJ1-1; possible D gene TRBD1, 5 bases. With 4 bases removed from V and 3 bases from J, the gap between germline ends came to 9 bases. Germline values: CDR1 MGHRA, CDR2 YSYEKL. The CDR3 has 13 residues. CDR3 sequence: CASSLRGDTEAFF. The CDR3 coding sequence is TGCGCCAGCAGCCTTAGGGGTGACACTGAAGCTTTCTTT.